Listed below are T cell receptor beta chains from one sample, sequenced in a study of beta chain features in type 1 diabetes. Clones were read by immunoSEQ multiplex PCR, and TCRdb kept only the in-frame ones, dropping some. Seen here are around 250,000 clones, around 24% observed once, and the top ten hold 0.012%. Sequencing was carried out using naive CD4+ T cells from blood. The source is a woman aged 25 to 45 with type 1 diabetes. Both conserved end residues are part of each CDR3. Fields, in order: clone size, V gene, D gene, J gene, CDR3 DNA, CDR3 protein. The D gene is left open where the match is weak. Size tells how often a clone was seen (once, few, many) or the class of an expanded clone, and some rows leave it out.

clone size: few
V gene: TRBV30
D gene: NA
J gene: TRBJ1-1
CDR3 DNA: TGTGCCTGGGTCAAAAACAGGAACACTGAAGCTTTCTTT
CDR3 protein: CAWVKNRNTEAFF

clone size: few
V gene: TRBV29-1
D gene: NA
J gene: TRBJ1-1
CDR3 DNA: TGCAGCGTTGGGGGGGGTGAAGCTTTCTTT
CDR3 protein: CSVGGGEAFF

clone size: NA
V gene: TRBV5-4
D gene: NA
J gene: TRBJ2-2
CDR3 DNA: TGTGCCAGCAGCTTGTCGGACAGCGCGAACACCGGGGAGCTGTTTTTT
CDR3 protein: CASSLSDSANTGELFF

clone size: few
V gene: TRBV30
D gene: NA
J gene: TRBJ1-2
CDR3 DNA: TGTGCCTGGTGGACAGTCGGCTACACCTTC
CDR3 protein: CAWWTVGYTF

clone size: few
V gene: TRBV9
D gene: TRBD1
J gene: TRBJ1-5
CDR3 DNA: TGTGCCAGCAGCGTAGGGGACAGCAGCAATCAGCCCCAGCATTTT
CDR3 protein: CASSVGDSSNQPQHF

clone size: NA
V gene: TRBV5-4
D gene: NA
J gene: TRBJ1-2
CDR3 DNA: TGTGCCAGCAGCTTGGATCCAGGCAACTATGGCTACACCTTC
CDR3 protein: CASSLDPGNYGYTF

clone size: NA
V gene: TRBV4-1
D gene: NA
J gene: TRBJ2-5
CDR3 DNA: TGCGCCAGCAGAAGTCCCGGCGGAGACGAACCCCAAGAGACCCAGTACTTC
CDR3 protein: CASRSPGGDEPQETQYF

clone size: NA
V gene: TRBV6-6
D gene: NA
J gene: TRBJ2-7
CDR3 DNA: TGTGCCAGCAGTTACGGACCGGGAGAGCACGAGCAGTACTTC
CDR3 protein: CASSYGPGEHEQYF

clone size: NA
V gene: TRBV4-1
D gene: TRBD2
J gene: TRBJ2-7
CDR3 DNA: TGCGCCAGCAGCCGCCCGGGACTAGCGTTTTACGAGCAGTACTTC
CDR3 protein: CASSRPGLAFYEQYF

clone size: NA
V gene: TRBV18
D gene: NA
J gene: TRBJ1-2
CDR3 DNA: TGTGCCAGCTCACCACCAGGAGGCTATGGCTACACCTTC
CDR3 protein: CASSPPGGYGYTF

clone size: NA
V gene: TRBV25-1
D gene: TRBD1
J gene: TRBJ1-2
CDR3 DNA: TGTGCCAGCAGTGAATTTGGACAGGGGTTCGGCTACACCTTC
CDR3 protein: CASSEFGQGFGYTF

clone size: NA
V gene: TRBV7-9
D gene: NA
J gene: TRBJ2-1
CDR3 DNA: TGTGCCAGCAGCGGCAGGTTATTTCCTTACAATGAGCAGTTCTTC
CDR3 protein: CASSGRLFPYNEQFF

clone size: NA
V gene: TRBV29-1
D gene: NA
J gene: TRBJ2-3
CDR3 DNA: TGCAGCGCCCTGAAGAGGGACTTTTCTATCAGTTCAGCCCATACGCAGTATTTT
CDR3 protein: CSALKRDFSISSAHTQYF

clone size: few
V gene: TRBV4-2
D gene: TRBD2
J gene: TRBJ2-7
CDR3 DNA: TGTGCCAGCAGCCGTAGCGGGAGGCAGAACGAGCAGTACTTC
CDR3 protein: CASSRSGRQNEQYF

clone size: few
V gene: TRBV29-1
D gene: TRBD1
J gene: TRBJ2-5
CDR3 DNA: TGCAGCGTTATGGGACAGGGTTCGGAGACCCAGTACTTC
CDR3 protein: CSVMGQGSETQYF

clone size: few
V gene: TRBV29-1
D gene: NA
J gene: TRBJ2-7
CDR3 DNA: TGCAGCGTTGCTTCTGCAGGGACCTACGAGCAGTACTTC
CDR3 protein: CSVASAGTYEQYF

clone size: NA
V gene: TRBV18
D gene: TRBD2
J gene: TRBJ2-5
CDR3 DNA: TGTGCCAGCTCACCCCTCCGGACTAGCGGGGGCCAAGAGACCCAGTACTTC
CDR3 protein: CASSPLRTSGGQETQYF

clone size: NA
V gene: TRBV7-9
D gene: TRBD1
J gene: TRBJ1-2
CDR3 DNA: TGTGCCAGCAGCTTCGGGACAGGGGAATGGGATGGCTACACCTTC
CDR3 protein: CASSFGTGEWDGYTF

clone size: NA
V gene: TRBV30
D gene: TRBD2
J gene: TRBJ2-5
CDR3 DNA: TGTGCCTGGAGTGTACGGGGGGGAGAGACCCAGTACTTC
CDR3 protein: CAWSVRGGETQYF

clone size: NA
V gene: TRBV27
D gene: TRBD2
J gene: TRBJ2-7
CDR3 DNA: TGTGCCAGCAGTGGAGTTAGCGGGAATCCCTCCTACGAGCAGTACTTC
CDR3 protein: CASSGVSGNPSYEQYF

clone size: NA
V gene: TRBV28
D gene: TRBD2
J gene: TRBJ2-1
CDR3 DNA: TGTGCCAGCAGACGACTAGCGGGTAACAATGAGCAGTTCTTC
CDR3 protein: CASRRLAGNNEQFF

clone size: once
V gene: TRBV4-2
D gene: NA
J gene: TRBJ2-3
CDR3 DNA: TGTGCCAGCAGCCGGAAGAGCGGCACAGATACGCAGTATTTT
CDR3 protein: CASSRKSGTDTQYF

clone size: NA
V gene: TRBV30
D gene: TRBD1
J gene: TRBJ2-7
CDR3 DNA: TGTGCCTGGAGTGTAGGGGCCAGGGGGACCTACGAGCAGTACTTC
CDR3 protein: CAWSVGARGTYEQYF

clone size: few
V gene: TRBV30
D gene: NA
J gene: TRBJ1-5
CDR3 DNA: TGTGCCTGGAGTGTATTAAGTAGTCAGCCCCAGCATTTT
CDR3 protein: CAWSVLSSQPQHF

clone size: NA
V gene: TRBV6-5
D gene: NA
J gene: TRBJ2-4
CDR3 DNA: TGTGCCAGCAGTTCACCCTACGACAGAAACATTCAGTACTTC
CDR3 protein: CASSSPYDRNIQYF

clone size: NA
V gene: TRBV9
D gene: TRBD2
J gene: TRBJ2-4
CDR3 DNA: TGTGCCAGCAGCCCCGGGGGGTCCCTGGGGGCCAAAAACATTCAGTACTTC
CDR3 protein: CASSPGGSLGAKNIQYF

clone size: few
V gene: TRBV2
D gene: TRBD1
J gene: TRBJ1-1
CDR3 DNA: TGTGCCAGCAGTGAGAGGGAGACAGGGAACGCTTTCTTT
CDR3 protein: CASSERETGNAFF

clone size: NA
V gene: TRBV19
D gene: TRBD1
J gene: TRBJ2-7
CDR3 DNA: TGTGCCAGTAGTACGGACAGGTACGAGCAGTACTTC
CDR3 protein: CASSTDRYEQYF

clone size: NA
V gene: TRBV5-1
D gene: NA
J gene: TRBJ1-1
CDR3 DNA: TGCGCCAGCAGCCTGGACAGATCGAACACTGAAGCTTTCTTT
CDR3 protein: CASSLDRSNTEAFF

clone size: few
V gene: TRBV7-9
D gene: NA
J gene: TRBJ2-1
CDR3 DNA: TGTGCCAGCAGCCGCCTACTAGGTCGGATCTATGAGCAGTTCTTC
CDR3 protein: CASSRLLGRIYEQFF

clone size: NA
V gene: TRBV6-6
D gene: NA
J gene: TRBJ1-2
CDR3 DNA: TGTGCCAGCAGTTTGCAGACTAACTATGGCTACACCTTC
CDR3 protein: CASSLQTNYGYTF

clone size: NA
V gene: TRBV4-2
D gene: TRBD2
J gene: TRBJ2-3
CDR3 DNA: TGTGCCAGCAGCCTAAGACTAGCGGGAGGTCCCGTTAGCACAGATACGCAGTATTTT
CDR3 protein: CASSLRLAGGPVSTDTQYF

clone size: few
V gene: TRBV5-4
D gene: NA
J gene: TRBJ2-1
CDR3 DNA: TGTGCCAGCAGCCCGGACAGAACCTACAATGAGCAGTTCTTC
CDR3 protein: CASSPDRTYNEQFF

clone size: NA
V gene: TRBV11-3
D gene: NA
J gene: TRBJ2-1
CDR3 DNA: TGTGCCAGCAGCTTGGGGGGAGGCTACAATGAGCAGTTCTTC
CDR3 protein: CASSLGGGYNEQFF

clone size: NA
V gene: TRBV5-1
D gene: TRBD1
J gene: TRBJ2-1
CDR3 DNA: TGCGCCAGCAGCTTGGCCGCGACAGGGTACAATGAGCAGTTCTTC
CDR3 protein: CASSLAATGYNEQFF

clone size: NA
V gene: TRBV29-1
D gene: TRBD2
J gene: TRBJ2-3
CDR3 DNA: TGCAGCGTCTCGGGGGGGCGCACAGATACGCAGTATTTT
CDR3 protein: CSVSGGRTDTQYF

clone size: NA
V gene: TRBV4-1
D gene: TRBD1
J gene: TRBJ1-2
CDR3 DNA: TGCGCCAGCAGCCATCCGGGACAGGGGTACTATGGCTACACCTTC
CDR3 protein: CASSHPGQGYYGYTF

clone size: few
V gene: TRBV15
D gene: TRBD1
J gene: TRBJ1-4
CDR3 DNA: TGTGCCACCAGCAGAGGCGTTGGACAGGATAATGAAAAACTGTTTTTT
CDR3 protein: CATSRGVGQDNEKLFF

clone size: NA
V gene: TRBV9
D gene: TRBD1
J gene: TRBJ2-6
CDR3 DNA: TGTGCCAGCAGCCCCTCTCCAAGGACAGGGGATGGGGCCAACGTCCTGACTTTC
CDR3 protein: CASSPSPRTGDGANVLTF

clone size: NA
V gene: TRBV7-3
D gene: NA
J gene: TRBJ2-2
CDR3 DNA: TGTGCCAGCAGCGAAGGGGTTACGAACACCGGGGAGCTGTTTTTT
CDR3 protein: CASSEGVTNTGELFF

clone size: NA
V gene: TRBV7-9
D gene: TRBD2
J gene: TRBJ2-7
CDR3 DNA: TGTGCCAGCAGCTTTACTAGCGTTCTCTACGAGCAGTACTTC
CDR3 protein: CASSFTSVLYEQYF